This T cell receptor beta chain is from a study of cytomegalovirus exposure and HLA in healthy donors. All donors participated as healthy donors of bone marrow. This clone was counted between two and nine times. The PCR employed 60 Vbeta primers together with 13 Jbeta primers. Authors' methods: Approximately 87 million unique TCR beta chains, 9.5 million to 14 million shared, were counted in a later analysis. Using immunoSEQ multiplex PCR, the repertoire was profiled, and TCRdb retains in-frame clones only, with some absent. V and J calls and clone size are as listed in that table; D and trimming were resolved from the DNA. The sample has about 180,000 clones; less than 80% are singletons. Trimming removed 4 bases from V and 3 bases from J; junction bases left unmatched: 11. Germline V gene data show CDR1 as MNHEY and CDR2 as SVGAGI. This CDR3 has 16 residues.

This sequence joins TRBV6-5 and TRBJ2-7; 8 bases line up with TRBD1. This TCR was recovered from a man aged 18 to 35 in good health and CMV-seronegative. The sequencing sample was made of PBMCs. The CDR3 region has the DNA TGTGCCAGCAGTTCAGCCGGGACAGGTGGGGGCTACGAGCAGTACTTC. The encoded protein is CASSSAGTGGGYEQYF.